This T cell receptor beta chain was sequenced for a study of blood T cell repertoires in COVID-19. Whole-study context: Samples came from the United States, Italy and Spain, spanning acute and convalescent COVID-19. Sources were T cells, B-cell-depleted T cells, or PBMCs; the material itself was cDNA or gDNA.

Per the authors' pipeline: How many nucleated cells were present was estimated from reference gene primer amplification. Profiled with immunoSEQ multiplex PCR; TCRdb holds only in-frame clones, not every one. The V and J calls and clone size are taken from that table; D and trimming were inferred from the DNA. The data hold 400,000 to 550,000 clones, with approximately 90% observed a single time. Trimming cost V 7 bases and J 5 bases, with 11 bases left between them. Germline V gene lookup returns CDR1 SQVTM and CDR2 ANQGSEA. The CDR3 runs 11 residues. This receptor was taken from a woman aged 30 to 39 with acute or convalescent COVID-19. The chain is built from TRBV29-1 and TRBJ1-2; D unresolved. Sequenced sample: peripheral blood. The CDR3 here is CSAPTEYGYTF. CDR3 DNA: TGCAGCGCCCCCACAGAGTATGGCTACACCTTC.